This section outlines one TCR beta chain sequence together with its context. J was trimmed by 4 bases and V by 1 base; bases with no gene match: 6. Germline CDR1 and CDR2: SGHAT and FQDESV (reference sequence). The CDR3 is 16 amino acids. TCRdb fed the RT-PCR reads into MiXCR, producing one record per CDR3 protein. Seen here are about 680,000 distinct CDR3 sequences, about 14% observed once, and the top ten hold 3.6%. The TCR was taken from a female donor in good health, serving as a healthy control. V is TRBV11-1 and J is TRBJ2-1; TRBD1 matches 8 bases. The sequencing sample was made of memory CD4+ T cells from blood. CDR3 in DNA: TGTGCCAGCAGCTTAGTCCGGGACAGGACTTACAATGAGCAGTTCTTC. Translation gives CASSLVRDRTYNEQFF.